The 2 T cell receptor beta chains presented below share a single source sample, sequenced in a study of cytotoxic CD8 clonotypes in ibrutinib-treated CLL. Method: immunoSEQ multiplex PCR; TCRdb's copy keeps in-frame clones and lacks some. The data contain hundreds of thousands of clones, 70% of them singletons. The specimen was PBMCs, collected after 24 months of ibrutinib treatment. The receptor source for this set is a human donor with chronic lymphocytic leukemia.

The gene calls are TRBV28 and TRBJ1-4, with TRBD1 matching over 7 bases. Germline CDR1 and CDR2: MDHEN and SYDVKM. V was pared by 6 bases and J by 7 bases, with 8 bases of the junction left unmatched. CDR3 length: 14 amino acids. CDR3 sequence (DNA): TGTGCCAGCAGCCCGGGACAGTTCAGTGAAAAACTGTTTTTT. Residues: CASSPGQFSEKLFF.

J is TRBJ2-1 and V is TRBV6-1; the D gene is possibly TRBD2 (6 bases). Looked up from germline, CDR1 is MNHNS and CDR2 is SASEGT. This CDR3 has 15 amino acids. The V gene lost 8 bases and the J gene lost 1 base, with 15 bases spanning the gap. The CDR3 bases are TGTGCCAGCTCCGTCGGGGGTCAATCCTACAATGAGCAGTTCTTC. It codes for CASSVGGQSYNEQFF.